The rows below give T cell receptor beta chains drawn from one sample of a study of response to subunit inactivated influenza vaccine. TCRdb recomputed calls from the RT-PCR reads with MiXCR, one row per CDR3 protein. Of a few hundred thousand distinct CDR3 sequences detected, 10% to 12% appear once; the ten largest clones hold about 11%. The sample also formed part of further work on T cells expressing NK-cell markers.

This specimen consisted of PBMCs from blood, obtained on the day of vaccination. Source of these receptors: a man in his fifties or sixties who received an inactivated influenza vaccine. Each CDR3 is given with its conserved first and last residue. The D gene is left open where the match is weak. Expanded clones are given a class, and other clones once, few, many or no size at all.

abundance	v_gene	d_gene	j_gene	CDR3nt	CDR3aa
-	TRBV12-3/TRBV12-4	-	TRBJ2-7	TGTGCCAGCAGTTTAATGCGCTCGGGGACCGAGCAGTACTTC	CASSLMRSGTEQYF
few	TRBV3-1	-	TRBJ2-5	TGTGCCAGCAGCCCAGGGAAGGGAGAGACCCAGTACTTC	CASSPGKGETQYF
many	TRBV15	TRBD1	TRBJ1-3	TGTGCCACCAGCAGAGATAGACTTTCCTCGAAGGGGGCGACGCATTTT	CATSRDRLSSKGATHF
few	TRBV3-1	-	TRBJ1-2	TGTGCCAGCAGCCCGGGGGCGCTTGGCTACACCTTC	CASSPGALGYTF
-	TRBV7-6	TRBD1	TRBJ1-1	TGTGCCAGCAGCTTAGCGTCTCAGACAGGGGAATATAGGAACACTGAAGCTTTCTTT	CASSLASQTGEYRNTEAFF
few	TRBV6-2/TRBV6-3	-	TRBJ2-7	TGTGCCAGCAGTTACTCGAACAGTCCCTACGAGCAGTACTTC	CASSYSNSPYEQYF
few	TRBV27	-	TRBJ2-2	TGTGCCAGCAGTAACCAGGGGTCAAAGACCGGGGAGCTGTTTTTT	CASSNQGSKTGELFF
-	TRBV7-2	-	TRBJ2-3	TGTGCCAGCAGCTTAGGGGTCCTCTCTGAGGCAGATACGCAGTATTTT	CASSLGVLSEADTQYF
few	TRBV28	-	TRBJ1-1	TGTGCCAGCCGGGTAGTCGGGGTGAACACTGAAGCTTTCTTT	CASRVVGVNTEAFF
-	TRBV18	TRBD2	TRBJ2-3	TGTGCCAGCTCACCGTTCCGGAGCGGGGCTAGCGGCGGAGATACGCAGTATTTT	CASSPFRSGASGGDTQYF
-	TRBV3-1	TRBD2	TRBJ2-5	TGTGCCAGCAGCCAAGAACGGCTAGCGGCCCAAGAGACCCAGTACTTC	CASSQERLAAQETQYF
-	TRBV7-2	-	TRBJ1-1	TGTGCCAGCAGCTTAGCGGGTGGTCTCGCTGAAGCTTTCTTT	CASSLAGGLAEAFF
-	TRBV18	-	TRBJ2-7	TGTGCCAGCTCACAGGCAGGGAAGAGCTCCTACGAGCAGTACTTC	CASSQAGKSSYEQYF
-	TRBV12-3/TRBV12-4	-	TRBJ1-2	TGTGCCAGCAGTCTCAATGGGGGGGCGCAAGGCTATGGCTACACCTTC	CASSLNGGAQGYGYTF
-	TRBV20-1	TRBD1	TRBJ1-1	TGCAGTGCTAGAGGGGACAGTCTGAACACTGAAGCTTTCTTT	CSARGDSLNTEAFF
many	TRBV7-9	-	TRBJ2-3	TGTGCCAGCAGCTTAGCAGTCCGGGAAGGAGATACGCAGTATTTT	CASSLAVREGDTQYF
-	TRBV2	-	TRBJ1-1	TGTGCCAGCAGCTGGGCTTCGAACACTGAAGCTTTCTTT	CASSWASNTEAFF
few	TRBV4-2	-	TRBJ2-5	TGTGCCAGCAGCCAAGTGCTAGCCCAAGAGACCCAGTACTTC	CASSQVLAQETQYF
-	TRBV2	TRBD2	TRBJ2-1	TGTGCCACCAAGAGGACTAGCGGGGGGGAGAATGAGCAGTTCTTC	CATKRTSGGENEQFF
-	TRBV12-3/TRBV12-4	-	TRBJ2-7	TGTGCCAGCAGTTTAGCGACCAGGGGCAACTACGAGCAGTACTTC	CASSLATRGNYEQYF
few	TRBV13	-	TRBJ2-5	TGTGCCAGCAGCTTAGTGGCGCGCCTGAGCCAAGAGACCCAGTACTTC	CASSLVARLSQETQYF
many	TRBV7-9	TRBD2	TRBJ2-1	TGTGCCTTTGGGCGGGGGGGCCTCTACAATGAGCAGTTCTTC	CAFGRGGLYNEQFF
few	TRBV27	-	TRBJ2-2	TGTGCCAGCAGTTTTCACCCGGCGGGCGGGGAGCTGTTTTTT	CASSFHPAGGELFF
few	TRBV6-5	-	TRBJ2-7	TGTGCCAGCAGTTACTCGATTCTACGTAAGGCAGAGTACTTC	CASSYSILRKAEYF
-	TRBV3-1	-	TRBJ2-1	TGTGCCAGCAGCCAAGGGGGACAGCAGTTCTTC	CASSQGGQQFF
few	TRBV14	-	TRBJ1-1	TGTGCCAGCAGCCAAGAAACGGCGCTATTGAACACTGAAGCTTTCTTT	CASSQETALLNTEAFF
many	TRBV4-3	-	TRBJ2-3	TGCGCCAGCAGCCAAGTCCCCGGATCTACAGATACGCAGTATTTT	CASSQVPGSTDTQYF
-	TRBV2	TRBD1	TRBJ2-3	TGTGCCAGCATTAGGGGGCACGGCACAGATACGCAGTATTTT	CASIRGHGTDTQYF
few	TRBV20-1	-	TRBJ2-5	TGCAGTGCCAATATAAGGGTCGGAGAGACCCAGTACTTC	CSANIRVGETQYF
few	TRBV30	TRBD1	TRBJ2-2	TGTGCCTGGAGTATGACAGGGATCGGGGAGCTGTTTTTT	CAWSMTGIGELFF
-	TRBV6-1	TRBD1	TRBJ2-7	TGTGCCAGCAGAAGGACAGGGATGAGCTACGAGCAGTACTTC	CASRRTGMSYEQYF
few	TRBV4-1	-	TRBJ1-6	TGCGCCAGCAGCCAGGCAGGGTCGCTGAATTCACCCCTCCACTTT	CASSQAGSLNSPLHF
few	TRBV4-1	-	TRBJ1-1	TGCGCCAGCAGCCAAGGCCCGGGACAACGGGCTTTCTTT	CASSQGPGQRAFF
-	TRBV10-2	-	TRBJ1-3	TGCGCCAGCAGTGAGTTTTACTCTGGAAACACCATATATTTT	CASSEFYSGNTIYF
few	TRBV7-9	TRBD2	TRBJ2-3	TGTGCCAGCAGCTCCGGCGGGGGGCGACGCACAGATACGCAGTATTTT	CASSSGGGRRTDTQYF
few	TRBV6-5	-	TRBJ1-4	TGTGCCAGCAGCCGCGCGGGCGAAAAACTGTTTTTT	CASSRAGEKLFF
few	TRBV20-1	TRBD2	TRBJ2-7	TGCAGTGCTAGAGGTGCCGGGACTACGTACGAGCAGTACTTC	CSARGAGTTYEQYF
few	TRBV19	-	TRBJ2-2	TGTGCCACGGACAAGGCCGGGGAGCTGTTTTTT	CATDKAGELFF
few	TRBV5-1	-	TRBJ2-5	TGCGCCAGCAGAGTCGGGGAAGAGACCCAGTACTTC	CASRVGEETQYF
-	TRBV6-1	TRBD1	TRBJ2-7	TGTGCCAGCAGTCCCTCCCGACAGGGGCCTTCCTACGAGCAGTACTTC	CASSPSRQGPSYEQYF
-	TRBV14	-	TRBJ2-7	TGTGCCAGCAGCCAACTACAGGGCTCCTACGAGCAGTACTTC	CASSQLQGSYEQYF
few	TRBV10-3	-	TRBJ1-6	TGTGCCATCAGGCCAGATAGCTCCTATAATTCACCCCTCCACTTT	CAIRPDSSYNSPLHF
few	TRBV27	-	TRBJ1-1	TGTGCCAGCAGTTGGGCCTTCGCGGACGGTGAAGCTTTCTTT	CASSWAFADGEAFF
few	TRBV5-1	TRBD2	TRBJ2-3	TGCGCCAGCAGCCCTCGACCGGATGGACTAGCTGATACGCAGTATTTT	CASSPRPDGLADTQYF
few	TRBV20-1	TRBD1	TRBJ2-4	TGCAGTGCGCCTGACAGGGTCGTCAAAAACATTCAGTACTTC	CSAPDRVVKNIQYF
many	TRBV7-9	-	TRBJ1-4	TGTGCCAGCGGCAGGGTCGAGGATGAAAAACTGTTTTTT	CASGRVEDEKLFF
-	TRBV11-3	-	TRBJ2-1	TGTGCCAGCAGCGCGGGACCACTAGTCTACAATGAGCAGTTCTTC	CASSAGPLVYNEQFF
-	TRBV4-2	-	TRBJ2-1	TGTGCCAGCAGCCAAGTAAATTGGGACCAGTCCTTCTTC	CASSQVNWDQSFF
-	TRBV12-3/TRBV12-4	-	TRBJ2-3	TGTGCCAGCAGTTTACGAGTGGGAGGTGCAGATACGCAGTATTTT	CASSLRVGGADTQYF
few	TRBV5-1	TRBD1	TRBJ1-4	TGCGCCAGCAGCCAGGGACAGGGTGCACGATTTGAAAAACTGTTTTTT	CASSQGQGARFEKLFF
-	TRBV2	TRBD1	TRBJ2-3	TGTGCCAGCAGGCGACAGGGGCTAAACACAGATACGCAGTATTTT	CASRRQGLNTDTQYF